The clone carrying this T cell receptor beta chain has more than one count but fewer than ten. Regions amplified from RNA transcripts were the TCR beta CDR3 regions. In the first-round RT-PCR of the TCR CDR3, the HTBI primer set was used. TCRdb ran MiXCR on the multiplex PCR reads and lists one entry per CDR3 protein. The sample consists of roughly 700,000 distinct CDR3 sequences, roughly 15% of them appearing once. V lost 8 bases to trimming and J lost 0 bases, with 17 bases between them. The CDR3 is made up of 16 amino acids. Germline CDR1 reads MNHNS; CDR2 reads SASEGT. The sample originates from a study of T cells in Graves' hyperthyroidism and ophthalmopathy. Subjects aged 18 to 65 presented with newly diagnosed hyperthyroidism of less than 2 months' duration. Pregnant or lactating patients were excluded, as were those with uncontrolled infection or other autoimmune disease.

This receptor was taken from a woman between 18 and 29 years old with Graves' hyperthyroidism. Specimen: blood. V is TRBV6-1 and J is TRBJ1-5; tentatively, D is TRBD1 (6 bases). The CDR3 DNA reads TGTGCCAGCCGCCGAGGGGGGGTATATAGCAATCAGCCCCAGCATTTT. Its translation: CASRRGGVYSNQPQHF.